What follows are 19 T cell receptor beta chains derived from one specimen sequenced in a study of CD4 T cells in relation to SARS-CoV-2 and coronaviruses. This table comes from immunoSEQ multiplex PCR, and its TCRdb copy is limited to in-frame clones, with some not included. The data contain roughly 60,000 clones, approximately 94% of them singletons. CD4+ T cells from unexposed donors were obtained before the COVID-19 pandemic (2011-2018). The sequencing sample was made of naive CD4+ T cells from PBMCs. As for subset: naive CD4+ T cells isolated by negative enrichment. These receptors originate from a human donor in good health.

The chain carries TRBV7-6 and TRBJ1-6; TRBD1 aligns across 9 bases. The CDR3 spans 20 residues. Germline assignment: CDR1 SGHVS and CDR2 FNYEAQ. J was trimmed by 7 bases and V by 4 bases; bases with no gene match: 20. The CDR3 loop is CASSSSGTGNANKQNSPLHF. The CDR3 coding sequence is TGTGCCAGCAGCTCGTCCGGGACAGGGAACGCAAACAAACAAAATTCACCCCTCCACTTT.

The gene calls are TRBV5-1 and TRBJ1-4; D is undetermined. Trimming removed 0 bases from V and 0 bases from J, with 6 bases in between. This CDR3 region has 15 residues. Germline V gives CDR1 SGHRS, CDR2 YFSETQ. Here the CDR3 DNA reads TGCGCCAGCAGCTTGGGCGGAGCAACTAATGAAAAACTGTTTTTT. Translation gives CASSLGGATNEKLFF.

The chain has TRBV15 and TRBJ2-2; the D is unclear. The length of the CDR3 is 16 residues. V was pared by 0 bases and J by 3 bases, with 11 bases between. Germline V gene sequence: CDR1 LNHNV, CDR2 YYDKDF (reference sequence). The CDR3 is CATSREPYGDTGELFF. The DNA for the CDR3 is TGTGCCACCAGCAGAGAGCCCTATGGAGACACCGGGGAGCTGTTTTTT.

The chain carries TRBV21-1 and TRBJ1-3. TRBV21-1 counts as a pseudogene. CDR3 length: 12 amino acids. The CDR3 region is CASGEAGNTIYF. In DNA, the CDR3 is TGTGCCAGCGGAGAAGCTGGAAACACCATATATTTT.

The V call is TRBV4-1, the J call TRBJ1-1, with 7 bases that match TRBD1. There are 16 residues in the CDR3. Unmatched junction bases numbered 9, after V lost 4 bases and J lost 1 base. Looked up from germline, CDR1 is MGHRA and CDR2 is YSYEKL. The CDR3: CASSPNAGGANTEAFF. DNA for the CDR3: TGCGCCAGCAGCCCTAACGCAGGGGGAGCGAACACTGAAGCTTTCTTT.

The chain links TRBV27 to TRBJ1-5; unclear D gene. The CDR3 extends over 13 amino acids. CDR1 and CDR2 from the germline V gene are MNHEY and SMNVEV (reference sequence). V was shortened by 2 bases and J by 7 bases, with 9 bases between the two germline ends. In DNA form, the CDR3 reads TGTGCCAGCAGTTTAAGAGTTGCCCAGCCCCAGCATTTT. As protein: CASSLRVAQPQHF.

This clone was picked up one time. The rearrangement links TRBV7-2 to TRBJ2-7; 10 nucleotides agree with TRBD1. Germline CDR1 and CDR2: SGHTA and FQGNSA. Trimming took 5 bases from V and 1 from J; bases not matched to a gene: 2. The CDR3 extends over 14 amino acids. For the CDR3, the DNA is TGTGCCAGCAGCCGGACAGGGGGATCCTACGAGCAGTACTTC. Its protein product is CASSRTGGSYEQYF. Based on the CDR3 plus reference TRBV7-2 and TRBJ2-7, the full variable domain is GAGVSQSPSNKVTEKGKDVELRCDPISGHTALYWYRQSLGQGLEFLIYFQGNSAPDKSGLPSDRFSAERTGGSVSTLTIQRTQQEDSAVYLCASSRTGGSYEQYFGPGTRLTVT.

In this sample, this clone turned up once. The V call is TRBV11-2, the J call TRBJ2-6; D gene uncertain. This CDR3 comprises 14 residues. CDR1 and CDR2 from the germline V gene are SGHAT and FQNNGV. The germline V and J ends were trimmed by 4 bases and 0 bases, with 4 bases remaining between them. CDR3 residues: CASSSLSGANVLTF. In DNA form, the CDR3 reads TGTGCCAGCAGCTCGCTCTCTGGGGCCAACGTCCTGACTTTC.

The V call is TRBV27, the J call TRBJ1-5, with 8 bases that match TRBD1. V gave up 4 bases and J gave up 3 bases; unmatched junction bases: 2. This CDR3 has 14 amino acids. The germline V gene encodes CDR1 MNHEY and CDR2 SMNVEV (reference sequence). CDR3 in DNA: TGTGCCAGCAGTTGGACAGGGCTCAATCAGCCCCAGCATTTT. It is translated as CASSWTGLNQPQHF.

The chain uses TRBV21-1 and TRBJ2-1; no check of the table's D call, TRBD2, against the DNA was made. TRBV21-1 is an annotated pseudogene. The CDR3 consists of 17 residues. DNA of the CDR3: TGTGCCAGCAGCAAAGCTTCCGGGACTAGCCTCCACAATGAGCAGTTCTTC. It codes for CASSKASGTSLHNEQFF.

This chain uses TRBV10-3 with TRBJ2-7; TRBD1 agrees at 7 bases. The length of the CDR3 is 12 residues. V lost 6 bases and J lost 4; bases outside the gene matches: 3. Germline lookup yields CDR1 ENHRY and CDR2 SYGVKD. CDR3 residues: CAISPTGYEQYF. In nucleotides, the CDR3 is TGTGCCATCAGCCCGACAGGGTACGAGCAGTACTTC.

This clone appeared a single time. J is TRBJ1-1 and V is TRBV27; a weak D match, TRBD1 (5 bases). Trimming shortened V by 4 bases and J by 2 bases, and 14 bases separated the two germline ends. There are 15 residues in the CDR3. CDR1 and CDR2 (germline): MNHEY, SMNVEV (reference sequence). CDR3 in amino acids: CASSWGRQGNTEAFF. CDR3 sequence (DNA): TGTGCCAGCAGTTGGGGAAGGCAGGGAAACACTGAAGCTTTCTTT.

The CDR3 sequence is CASSVGLANYNEQFF. CDR3 sequence (DNA): TGTGCCAGCAGCGTCGGACTAGCGAACTACAATGAGCAGTTCTTC. The gene calls are TRBV11-3 and TRBJ2-1, with 9 bases matching TRBD2. The CDR3 has 15 amino acids. V gave up 5 bases and J gave up 3 bases; unmatched junction bases: 5. Looked up from germline, CDR1 is SGHNT and CDR2 is YENEEA.

The chain has TRBV14 and TRBJ2-2, with unresolved D. The length of the CDR3 is 13 residues. Trimming cost V 1 base and J 7 bases, with 7 bases left between them. Germline V gives CDR1 SGHDN, CDR2 FVKESK. The CDR3 DNA sequence: TGTGCCAGCAGCCAAGTTTCGTACGGGGAGCTGTTTTTT. This encodes CASSQVSYGELFF.

This sequence joins TRBV27 and TRBJ2-3; TRBD2 agrees at 8 bases. The CDR3 is 14 amino acids. J was trimmed by 6 bases and V by 6 bases; bases with no gene match: 8. Germline assignment: CDR1 MNHEY and CDR2 SMNVEV (reference sequence). The CDR3 DNA reads TGTGCCAGCAGCGGGAGGGCCGGGTTGGATACGCAGTATTTT. This encodes CASSGRAGLDTQYF.

The chain recombines TRBV6-1 with TRBJ1-5; D call uncertain. The CDR3 is made up of 13 amino acids. Looked up from germline, CDR1 is MNHNS and CDR2 is SASEGT. V lost 1 base and J lost 9, with 10 bases in between. The CDR3 DNA is TGTGCCAGCAGTGAAGTAGAGCAGCGGCCCCAGCATTTT. Its translation: CASSEVEQRPQHF.

The gene calls are TRBV27 and TRBJ2-5, with 7 nucleotides matching TRBD1. Germline V gives CDR1 MNHEY, CDR2 SMNVEV (reference sequence). The CDR3 runs 14 residues. V dropped 5 bases and J dropped 1; count of bases not matched to a gene: 4. The DNA for the CDR3 is TGTGCCAGCAGTGGCAACAGGGGCCAAGAGACCCAGTACTTC. Translation gives CASSGNRGQETQYF.

This clone was detected once. This rearrangement joins TRBV2 to TRBJ2-7, with 8 bases identical to TRBD1. J lost 1 base, V lost 7 bases, and 6 bases had no gene match. In germline, CDR1 is SNHLY, CDR2 FYNNEI. The CDR3 runs to 14 residues. CDR3 sequence: CASTGQVPSYEQYF. The DNA for the CDR3 is TGTGCCAGCACGGGACAGGTTCCTTCCTACGAGCAGTACTTC.

The chain links TRBV5-1 to TRBJ2-7; the match to TRBD2 covers 10 bases. J was trimmed by 4 bases and V by 4 bases; bases with no gene match: 11. Germline V gene lookup returns CDR1 SGHRS and CDR2 YFSETQ. This CDR3 region has 16 residues. CDR3 DNA sequence: TGCGCCAGCAGCCTGGGACACCTAGCGGGAGTTTACGAGCAGTACTTC. It yields the protein CASSLGHLAGVYEQYF. The full variable domain, in which reference TRBV5-1 and TRBJ2-7 provide the parts outside the CDR3, is KAGVTQTPRYLIKTRGQQVTLSCSPISGHRSVSWYQQTPGQGLQFLFEYFSETQRNKGNFPGRFSGRQFSNSRSEMNVSTLELGDSALYLCASSLGHLAGVYEQYFGPGTRLTVT.